The 24 T cell receptor beta chains in this list originate from one sample, sequenced in a study of T-cell reconstitution after alpha-beta-depleted transplantation in children. Unique molecular identifiers were incorporated during preparation of the TCRbeta library. TCRdb processed the PCR reads anew with MiXCR; each CDR3 protein has one entry. This table holds 250,000 to 300,000 distinct CDR3 sequences, roughly a tenth found once. The sample here was PBMCs, taken before TCRalphabeta/CD19-depleted stem cell transplant. These receptors were collected from a boy in the first two years of life with acute myeloid leukemia, due to receive a stem cell transplant.

This clonotype was detected ten times or more. The chain combines TRBV7-6 with TRBJ2-5; D perhaps matches TRBD2 (6 bases). This CDR3 has 12 residues. Germline values: CDR1 SGHVS, CDR2 FNYEAQ. Trimming took off 6 bases at V and 7 bases at J, with 12 bases between the two ends. CDR3 nucleotide sequence: TGTGCCAGCAGTGGAGGGGATGGGACCCAGTACTTC. This codes for CASSGGDGTQYF.

This clonotype was recorded at least ten times. This sequence joins TRBV2 and TRBJ2-2; a possible D gene is TRBD1 (5 bases). V shed 6 bases and J shed 3 bases, with 11 bases lying between them. The CDR3 runs to 14 residues. Per germline, CDR1 SNHLY and CDR2 FYNNEI. In DNA form, the CDR3 reads TGTGCCAGCAGATTACAGGTCTACACCGGGGAGCTGTTTTTT. Protein product: CASRLQVYTGELFF.

This clonotype showed up many times. The rearrangement links TRBV5-1 to TRBJ2-2; D gene ambiguous. Trimming left V 2 bases short and J 4 bases short, with 6 bases between. This CDR3 region has 13 residues. Germline values: CDR1 SGHRS, CDR2 YFSETQ. CDR3 sequence reads: CASSFWLTGELFF. In DNA form, the CDR3 reads TGCGCCAGCAGCTTCTGGCTCACCGGGGAGCTGTTTTTT.

V and J are TRBV19 and TRBJ2-7; 7 nucleotides agree with TRBD1. Germline CDR1 LNHDA, CDR2 SQIVND (reference sequence). The CDR3 sequence is 12 residues long. V shed 6 bases and J 4 bases; nucleotides not matched to a gene: 3. This CDR3 is CASRGDRYEQYF. The CDR3 DNA reads as TGTGCCAGTAGAGGGGACAGATACGAGCAGTACTTC.

This clonotype was picked up many times. The rearrangement links TRBV5-6 to TRBJ2-1; tentatively, D is TRBD2 (5 bases). CDR1 and CDR2 from the germline V gene are SGHDT and YYEEEE. V shed 5 bases and J shed 10 bases, with 19 bases lying between them. This CDR3 region has 14 residues. CDR3 sequence: CASRGRGRGNEQFF. As DNA, the CDR3 is TGTGCCAGCAGAGGTCGAGGGAGAGGGAACGAGCAGTTCTTC.

This clonotype appeared many times. The rearrangement links TRBV5-5 to TRBJ2-5; perhaps D is TRBD1 or TRBD2 (5 bases each). This CDR3 comprises 15 residues. The ends were cut back, 0 bases at V and 5 bases at J, with 14 bases in the middle. CDR1 is SGHKS, CDR2 YYEKEE, per germline (reference sequence). The CDR3 region has the DNA TGTGCCAGCAGCTTGGCCCCCCGGGGCAGGGAGACCCAGTACTTC. This codes for CASSLAPRGRETQYF.

This clonotype occurred many times. V usage is TRBV29-1 and J usage is TRBJ1-5; TRBD1 matches at 7 bases. V trimming: 6 bases; J trimming: 0 bases; junction bases outside the gene matches: 5. The CDR3 is 14 residues long. The germline CDR1 and CDR2 sequences are SQVTM and ANQGSEA. The CDR3 sequence: CSVTGQDSNQPQHF. The CDR3 DNA reads TGCAGCGTCACCGGACAGGATAGCAATCAGCCCCAGCATTTT.

This clonotype has ten or more counts. The V and J genes are TRBV20-1 and TRBJ2-1; D remains ambiguous. Germline V gene lookup returns CDR1 DFQATT and CDR2 SNEGSKA (reference sequence). The V and J ends lost 0 bases and 1 base respectively, with 7 bases between them. The CDR3 has 14 residues. The CDR3 region is CSARDQDSYNEQFF. CDR3 DNA sequence: TGCAGTGCTAGAGATCAGGATTCCTACAATGAGCAGTTCTTC.

This chain uses TRBV6-2 or TRBV6-3 with TRBJ2-7; D may be TRBD1 or TRBD2 (5 bases each). Trimming took 0 bases from V and 3 from J, leaving 12 bases between them. In germline, CDR1 is MNHEY, CDR2 SVGEGT. The CDR3 has 15 amino acids. The CDR3 DNA follows: TGTGCCAGCAGTTACTCGGGACCGGAGCTCTACGAGCAGTACTTC. Amino acid sequence: CASSYSGPELYEQYF.

This clonotype was seen at least ten times. The V call is TRBV15, the J call TRBJ2-7; 9 bases map to TRBD1. The CDR3 is 17 residues long. Per the germline V gene, CDR1 is LNHNV and CDR2 is YYDKDF (reference sequence). The V segment lost 0 bases and the J segment 2 bases; nucleotides outside the gene matches: 8. CDR3 in DNA: TGTGCCACCAGCAGAGATTTGCGCGGGACAGGGACCTACGAGCAGTACTTC. It is translated as CATSRDLRGTGTYEQYF.

The table lists this clonotype with many counts. The CDR3 nucleotides are TGCAGTGCTAGAGTTCTTGCGGCGTACGGATACGAGCAGTACTTC. It yields the protein CSARVLAAYGYEQYF. The V call is TRBV20-1, the J call TRBJ2-7; D ambiguous. This CDR3 is 15 amino acids long. V was cut by 1 base and J by 4 bases, with 17 bases left in between. Per the germline V gene, CDR1 is DFQATT and CDR2 is SNEGSKA (reference sequence).

The genes are TRBV12-3 or TRBV12-4 and TRBJ1-3, with TRBD1 as a possible D gene (6 bases). This CDR3 is built from 15 residues. V shed 6 bases and J shed 5 bases, with 17 bases lying between them. The CDR3 reads CASSPLGGRRNTIYF. Written as DNA, the CDR3 is TGTGCCAGCAGCCCCCTAGGGGGACGGAGAAACACCATATATTTT.

There are a few counts of this clonotype. The genes are TRBV11-2 and TRBJ1-3; a possible D gene is TRBD1 (6 bases). V was shortened by 1 base and J by 4 bases, with 8 bases between the two germline ends. The CDR3 runs 14 residues. The germline gives CDR1 SGHAT, CDR2 FQNNGV. The CDR3 DNA follows: TGTGCCAGCAGCTTAGCGGACAGCGGAAACACCATATATTTT. Translated: CASSLADSGNTIYF.

This clonotype was counted a few times. The chain uses TRBV6-1 and TRBJ2-3; 7 bases map to TRBD2. The CDR3 runs to 16 residues. J gave up 3 bases and V 0 bases, and 6 bases lay outside the gene matches. Germline V gene sequence: CDR1 MNHNS, CDR2 SASEGT. The CDR3 region is CASSEASAGVTDTQYF. DNA for the CDR3: TGTGCCAGCAGTGAAGCTTCGGCGGGAGTAACAGATACGCAGTATTTT.

This clonotype was observed at least ten times. This chain links TRBV9 with TRBJ1-1; a weak D match, TRBD1 (5 bases). CDR1 is SGDLS, CDR2 YYNGEE, per germline. The germline V and J ends were trimmed by 4 bases and 7 bases, with 11 bases remaining between them. There are 12 residues in the CDR3. This chain's CDR3 is CASSPRGDEAFF. CDR3 nucleotide sequence: TGTGCCAGCAGCCCGAGGGGAGATGAAGCTTTCTTT. Using reference TRBV9 and TRBJ1-1 for the parts outside the CDR3, the full variable domain is DSGVTQTPKHLITATGQRVTLRCSPRSGDLSVYWYQQSLDQGLQFLIQYYNGEERAKGNILERFSAQQFPDLHSELNLSSLELGDSALYFCASSPRGDEAFFGQGTRLTVV.

In this sample, this clonotype turned up many times. The genes are TRBV12-3 or TRBV12-4 and TRBJ2-5; tentatively, D is TRBD1 (5 bases). CDR3 length equals 15 residues. V dropped 9 bases and J dropped 1 base, with 18 bases sitting between them. CDR3 sequence (DNA): TGTGCCAGTAGTAATTATGGGGCCCTCCAAGAGACCCAGTACTTC. Translating gives CASSNYGALQETQYF.

This clonotype was seen many times. The J gene is TRBJ2-3, the V gene TRBV11-2; 8 bases are shared with TRBD2. The trim removed 1 base at V and 2 bases at J, leaving 5 bases unmatched. Per the germline V gene, CDR1 is SGHAT and CDR2 is FQNNGV. The length of the CDR3 is 16 residues. The CDR3 here is CASSLVSGGLTDTQYF. The CDR3 coding sequence is TGTGCCAGCAGCTTAGTTTCGGGGGGGCTCACAGATACGCAGTATTTT.

This chain joins TRBV28 and TRBJ2-6; TRBD1 might be the D (5 bases). Trimming left V 3 bases short and J 2 bases short, with 8 bases between. CDR1 and CDR2 from the germline V gene are MDHEN and SYDVKM. This CDR3 region has 15 residues. This chain's CDR3 is CASSFARAGANVLTF. The DNA for the CDR3 is TGTGCCAGCAGTTTTGCCAGGGCTGGGGCCAACGTCCTGACTTTC.

Comment on this clonotype: A much larger clone lies a single base off, so this may be a read error. The chain combines TRBV9 with TRBJ2-5, with D maybe TRBD1 (5 bases). The CDR3 length is 14 residues. Germline V gene sequence: CDR1 SGDLS, CDR2 YYNGEE. Trimming took 0 bases from V and 5 from J, leaving 11 bases between them. The CDR3 loop reads CASSVGYRMETQYF. CDR3 DNA sequence: TGTGCCAGCAGCGTAGGATACAGGATGGAGACCCAGTACTTC.

There are many counts of this clonotype. V usage is TRBV7-2 and J usage is TRBJ2-2, with D possibly matching TRBD2 (6 bases). Germline-derived CDR1 and CDR2 are SGHTA and FQGNSA. The V gene lost 3 bases and the J gene lost 5 bases, with 16 bases spanning the gap. The CDR3 has 16 amino acids. The CDR3 nucleotides read TGTGCCAGCAGCTTTAATGGGGGAGGAAGGACCGGGGAGCTGTTTTTT. It specifies CASSFNGGGRTGELFF.

In its sample, this clonotype was seen many times. As DNA, the CDR3 is TGCGCCAGCAGCGAAACAGGGAATAGCAATCAGCCCCAGCATTTT. Protein sequence: CASSETGNSNQPQHF. The chain employs TRBV5-1 and TRBJ1-5; maybe TRBD1 (6 bases). Trimming cost V 4 bases and J 0 bases, with 11 bases left between them. The CDR3 consists of 15 residues. The germline V gene encodes CDR1 SGHRS and CDR2 YFSETQ.

This clonotype was seen repeatedly, ten times or more. The chain couples TRBV4-2 to TRBJ1-6; D remains ambiguous. The V gene lost 4 bases and the J gene lost 8 bases, with 9 bases spanning the gap. Germline CDR1 reads LGHNA; CDR2 reads YNFKEQ. The CDR3 extends over 13 amino acids. CDR3 region: CASSLTRDSPLHF. The CDR3 DNA follows: TGTGCCAGCAGCCTTACGAGGGATTCACCCCTCCACTTT.

This clonotype turned up a few times. This sequence joins TRBV27 and TRBJ2-7; a possible D gene is TRBD1 (8 bases). V lost 2 bases and J 11 bases, leaving 19 bases between the germline ends. CDR3 length equals 14 residues. Germline values: CDR1 MNHEY, CDR2 SMNVEV (reference sequence). CDR3 sequence: CASSLKGGADREYF. CDR3 DNA sequence: TGTGCCAGCAGTTTAAAGGGAGGGGCGGACAGGGAGTACTTC.

With regard to this clonotype: A much more abundant neighbour one base away suggests this may be a read error. This chain joins TRBV7-2 and TRBJ2-1, with 7 positions matching TRBD1. The CDR3 spans 15 residues. Germline values: CDR1 SGHTA, CDR2 FQGNSA. CDR3 DNA sequence: TGTTCCAGCAGCTTAGCTAGGGGGCGCCTAAATGAGCAGTTCTTC. Translation gives CSSSLARGRLNEQFF. The entire variable domain, with the rest obtained from reference TRBV7-2 and TRBJ2-1, is as follows: GAGVSQSPSNKVTEKGKDVELRCDPISGHTALYWYRQSLGQGLEFLIYFQGNSAPDKSGLPSDRFSAERTGGSVSTLTIQRTQQEDSAVYLCSSSLARGRLNEQFFGPGTRLTVL.